This is a list of T cell receptor beta chains from one sample in a study of tumor and adjacent non-tumor tissue in lung cancer. One entry per CDR3 protein results from TCRdb running MiXCR on the multiplex PCR reads. The data contain about 110,000 distinct CDR3 sequences, 84% of them seen just once; the ten biggest clones take up approximately 22%. The source material was lung tumor tissue. The receptors were gathered from a man aged 65 to 85 with non-small cell lung cancer. The CDR3 runs from the conserved cysteine through the conserved F or W. D genes are given only for firm matches. Expanded clones get a size class; other rows say once, few or many, or leave the size out.

J: TRBJ2-7; V: TRBV5-6; size: -; D: -; DNA: TGTGCCAGCAGCGGACTGGGACTTCCGCACGAGCAGTACTTC; CDR3: CASSGLGLPHEQYF
J: TRBJ2-1; V: TRBV10-1; size: -; D: TRBD2; DNA: TGCGGCAGCAGCCCCCTCCGGGGGGGCTTTGACCAGTTCTTC; CDR3: CGSSPLRGGFDQFF
J: TRBJ2-7; V: TRBV5-6; size: many; D: -; DNA: TGTGCCAGCACCATGGGGGAGCAGTACTTC; CDR3: CASTMGEQYF
J: TRBJ2-7; V: TRBV4-2; size: -; D: -; DNA: TGTGCCAGTAGCCACGGACAAGGTCTCTACGAGCAGTACTTC; CDR3: CASSHGQGLYEQYF
J: TRBJ1-4; V: TRBV25-1; size: -; D: -; DNA: TGTGCCAACAGTGAATGCCCCGGACGGAATAATGAAAAACTGTTTTTT; CDR3: CANSECPGRNNEKLFF
J: TRBJ2-1; V: TRBV6-2/TRBV6-3; size: -; D: TRBD2; DNA: TGTGCCAGCAGTTACGGCATAGGACTAGTGTTATCCTACAATGAACAGTTCTTC; CDR3: CASSYGIGLVLSYNEQFF
J: TRBJ2-7; V: TRBV4-2; size: -; D: -; DNA: TGTGCCAGCAGCCAGAATTATCCAGGCTACGAGCAGTATTTC; CDR3: CASSQNYPGYEQYF
J: TRBJ2-7; V: TRBV11-1; size: -; D: TRBD1; DNA: TGTGTCAGCAACCTATCGGGACAGGGGGCCTACGAGCGGTACTTC; CDR3: CVSNLSGQGAYERYF
J: TRBJ2-1; V: TRBV4-1; size: -; D: TRBD2; DNA: TGCGCCAGCAGCCACGGGGGGTTTTTTGTTAATGAGCAATTCTTC; CDR3: CASSHGGFFVNEQFF
J: TRBJ2-7; V: TRBV12-5; size: -; D: -; DNA: TGTGCTAGTGGTTCCGGCGGATCTACCTACAAGCAGTACTTC; CDR3: CASGSGGSTYKQYF
J: TRBJ2-5; V: TRBV4-1; size: -; D: TRBD1; DNA: TGTGTCAGCAGCGGAAACCCGGGACAGGCTAAAGAGACCCAGTACTTC; CDR3: CVSSGNPGQAKETQYF
J: TRBJ1-1; V: TRBV5-1; size: many; D: TRBD1; DNA: TGCGCCAGCAGCTTGGACCCAGGCCGTTTCGACAGGGTACCTGAAGCTTTCTTT; CDR3: CASSLDPGRFDRVPEAFF
J: TRBJ2-1; V: TRBV29-1; size: -; D: -; DNA: TGCAGCCAGGAACAGGGTAACCATGATCAGTTCTTC; CDR3: CSQEQGNHDQFF
J: TRBJ1-2; V: TRBV5-4; size: -; D: -; DNA: TGTGTCAGCACCAAAAGGGGGGATGGCTACACCTTC; CDR3: CVSTKRGDGYTF
J: TRBJ2-6; V: TRBV11-3; size: -; D: -; DNA: TGTGCCAGCAGTTATTATGCCTCTGGGGCCAACGTCCTGACTTTC; CDR3: CASSYYASGANVLTF
J: TRBJ2-3; V: TRBV6-1; size: -; D: -; DNA: TGTGCCAGCAGTGCCTGGCTGGCGAAGAGTACGCTGTATTTT; CDR3: CASSAWLAKSTLYF
J: TRBJ2-1; V: TRBV6-2/TRBV6-3; size: -; D: -; DNA: TGTGCGAGCAACAGAGGTGATTACAATGAGCAGTTCTTC; CDR3: CASNRGDYNEQFF